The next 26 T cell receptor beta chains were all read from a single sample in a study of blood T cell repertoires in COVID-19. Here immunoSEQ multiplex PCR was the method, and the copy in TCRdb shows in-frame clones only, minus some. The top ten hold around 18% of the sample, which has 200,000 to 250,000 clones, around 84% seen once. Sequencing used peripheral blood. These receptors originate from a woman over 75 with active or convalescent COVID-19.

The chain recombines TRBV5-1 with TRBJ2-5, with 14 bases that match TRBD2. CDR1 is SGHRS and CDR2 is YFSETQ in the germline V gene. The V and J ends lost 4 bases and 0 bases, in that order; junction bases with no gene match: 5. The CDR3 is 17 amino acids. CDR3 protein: CASSPGLAGAYQETQYF. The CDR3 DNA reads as TGCGCCAGCAGCCCGGGACTAGCGGGGGCGTACCAAGAGACCCAGTACTTC.

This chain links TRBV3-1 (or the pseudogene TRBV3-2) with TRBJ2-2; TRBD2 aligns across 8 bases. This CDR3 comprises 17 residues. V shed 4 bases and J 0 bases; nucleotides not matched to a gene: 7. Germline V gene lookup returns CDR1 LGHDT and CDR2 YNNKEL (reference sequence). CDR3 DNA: TGTGCCAGCAGCCCACTCAAGCGGGGGTCGAACACCGGGGAGCTGTTTTTT. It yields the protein CASSPLKRGSNTGELFF.

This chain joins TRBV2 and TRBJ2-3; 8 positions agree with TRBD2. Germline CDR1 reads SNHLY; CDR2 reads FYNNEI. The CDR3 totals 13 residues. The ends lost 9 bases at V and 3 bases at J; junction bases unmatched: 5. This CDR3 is CARGLAETDTQYF. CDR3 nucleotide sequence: TGTGCCAGAGGACTAGCTGAGACAGATACGCAGTATTTT. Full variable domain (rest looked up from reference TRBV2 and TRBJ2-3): EPEVTQTPSHQVTQMGQEVILRCVPISNHLYFYWYRQILGQKVEFLVSFYNNEISEKSEIFDDQFSVERPDGSNFTLKIRSTKLEDSAMYFCARGLAETDTQYFGPGTRLTVL.

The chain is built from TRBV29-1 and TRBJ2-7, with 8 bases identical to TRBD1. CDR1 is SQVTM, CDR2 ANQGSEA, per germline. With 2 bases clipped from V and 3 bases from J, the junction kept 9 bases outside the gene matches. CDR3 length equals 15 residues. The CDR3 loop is CSVELRQGLDYEQYF. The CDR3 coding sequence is TGCAGCGTTGAATTGAGACAGGGGCTAGACTACGAGCAGTACTTC.

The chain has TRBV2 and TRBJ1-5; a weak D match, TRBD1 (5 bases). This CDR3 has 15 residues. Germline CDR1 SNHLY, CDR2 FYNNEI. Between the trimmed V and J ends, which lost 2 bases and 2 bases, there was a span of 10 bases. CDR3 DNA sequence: TGTGCCAGCAGTGAACAGGGTTATGGCAATCAGCCCCAGCATTTT. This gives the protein CASSEQGYGNQPQHF.

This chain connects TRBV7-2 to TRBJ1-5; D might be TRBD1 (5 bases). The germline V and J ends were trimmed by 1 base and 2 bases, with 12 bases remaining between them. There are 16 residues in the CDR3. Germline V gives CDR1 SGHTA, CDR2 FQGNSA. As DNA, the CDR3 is TGTGCCAGCAGCTTAGTGGGAGGGACCGGCAATCAGCCCCAGCATTTT. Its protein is CASSLVGGTGNQPQHF.

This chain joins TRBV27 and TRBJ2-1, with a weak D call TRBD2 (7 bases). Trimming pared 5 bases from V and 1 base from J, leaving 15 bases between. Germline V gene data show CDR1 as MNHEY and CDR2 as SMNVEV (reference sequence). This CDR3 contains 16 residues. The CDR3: CASSPRGRESYNEQFF. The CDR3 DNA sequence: TGTGCCAGCAGTCCCCGGGGGCGGGAGTCCTACAATGAGCAGTTCTTC.

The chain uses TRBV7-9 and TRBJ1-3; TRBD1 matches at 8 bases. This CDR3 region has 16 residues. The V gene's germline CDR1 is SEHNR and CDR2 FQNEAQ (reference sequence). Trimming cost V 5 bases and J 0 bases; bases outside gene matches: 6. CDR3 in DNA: TGTGCCAGCAGCCCCCAGGGGGCTAACTCTGGAAACACCATATATTTT. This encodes CASSPQGANSGNTIYF.

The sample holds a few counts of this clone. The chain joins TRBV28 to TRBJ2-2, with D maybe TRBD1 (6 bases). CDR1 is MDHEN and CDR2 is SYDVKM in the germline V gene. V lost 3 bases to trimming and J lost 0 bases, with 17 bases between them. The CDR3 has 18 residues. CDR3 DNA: TGTGCCAGCAGTTTGCTCCGAACAGGGACCCCGAACACCGGGGAGCTGTTTTTT. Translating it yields CASSLLRTGTPNTGELFF.

CDR3 amino acids: CASSRGRGGNIQYF. The CDR3 DNA sequence: TGCGCCAGCAGCCGGGGGAGGGGTGGCAACATTCAGTACTTC. The chain couples TRBV5-1 to TRBJ2-4, with 7 nucleotides matching TRBD2. Germline CDR1 is SGHRS and CDR2 is YFSETQ. The CDR3 has 14 amino acids. V lost 4 bases and J lost 7; bases outside the gene matches: 8.

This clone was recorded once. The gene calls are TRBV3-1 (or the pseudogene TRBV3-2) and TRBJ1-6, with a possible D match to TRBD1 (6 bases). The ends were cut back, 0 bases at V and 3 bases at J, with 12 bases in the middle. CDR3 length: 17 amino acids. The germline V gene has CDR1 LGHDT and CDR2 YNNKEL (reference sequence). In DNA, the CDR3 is TGTGCCAGCAGCCAAGAGGGGGGGCCCCACTATAATTCACCCCTCCACTTT. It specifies CASSQEGGPHYNSPLHF.

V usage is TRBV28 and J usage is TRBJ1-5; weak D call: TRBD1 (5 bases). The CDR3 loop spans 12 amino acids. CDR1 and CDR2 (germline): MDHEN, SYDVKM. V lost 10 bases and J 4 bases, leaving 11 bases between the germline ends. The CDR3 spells CATRQGNQPQHF. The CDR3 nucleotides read TGTGCCACCCGCCAGGGTAATCAGCCCCAGCATTTT.

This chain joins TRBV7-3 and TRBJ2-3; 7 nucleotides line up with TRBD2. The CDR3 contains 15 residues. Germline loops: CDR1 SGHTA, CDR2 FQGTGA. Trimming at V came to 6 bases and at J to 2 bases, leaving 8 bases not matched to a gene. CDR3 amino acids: CASSPWTSTTDTQYF. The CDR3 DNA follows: TGTGCCAGCAGTCCTTGGACTAGTACCACAGATACGCAGTATTTT.

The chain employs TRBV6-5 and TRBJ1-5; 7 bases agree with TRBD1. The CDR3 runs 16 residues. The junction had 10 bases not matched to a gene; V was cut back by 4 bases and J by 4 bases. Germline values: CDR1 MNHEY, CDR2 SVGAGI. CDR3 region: CASSSTRQGRNQPQHF. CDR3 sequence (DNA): TGTGCCAGCAGTTCCACGCGACAGGGAAGAAATCAGCCCCAGCATTTT.

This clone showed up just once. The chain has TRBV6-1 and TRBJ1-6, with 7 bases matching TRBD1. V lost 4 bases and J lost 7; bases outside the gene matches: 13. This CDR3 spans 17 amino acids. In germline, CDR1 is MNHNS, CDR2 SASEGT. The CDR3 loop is CASSVDLSGTANSPLHF. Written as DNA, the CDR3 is TGTGCCAGCAGTGTGGATTTATCAGGGACAGCGAATTCACCCCTCCACTTT.

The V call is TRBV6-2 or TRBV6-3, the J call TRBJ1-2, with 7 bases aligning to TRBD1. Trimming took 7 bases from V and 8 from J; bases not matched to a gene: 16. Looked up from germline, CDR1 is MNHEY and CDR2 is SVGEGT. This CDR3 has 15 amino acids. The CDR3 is CASNPTGSLSKGYTF. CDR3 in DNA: TGTGCCAGCAACCCGACAGGGAGTCTTTCTAAAGGCTACACCTTC.

The CDR3 here is CASSVGLGWTGELFF. The CDR3 DNA follows: TGTGCCAGCAGCGTAGGCCTGGGCTGGACCGGGGAGCTGTTTTTT. V and J are TRBV9 and TRBJ2-2; unclear D gene. The CDR3 loop spans 15 amino acids. Germline V gene data show CDR1 as SGDLS and CDR2 as YYNGEE. Trimming left V 0 bases short and J 5 bases short, with 11 bases between.

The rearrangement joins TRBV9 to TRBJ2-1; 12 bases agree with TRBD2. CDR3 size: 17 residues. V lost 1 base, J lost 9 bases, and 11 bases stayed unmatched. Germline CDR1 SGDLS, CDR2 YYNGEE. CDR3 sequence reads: CASSVSSSGGAGGEQFF. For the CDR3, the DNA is TGTGCCAGCAGCGTATCCTCTAGCGGGGGGGCTGGAGGTGAGCAGTTCTTC.

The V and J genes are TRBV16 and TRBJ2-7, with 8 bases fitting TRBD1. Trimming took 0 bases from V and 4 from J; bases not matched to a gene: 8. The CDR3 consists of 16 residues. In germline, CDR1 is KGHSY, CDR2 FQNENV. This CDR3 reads CASSQSGAGGAYEQYF. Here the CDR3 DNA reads TGTGCCAGCAGCCAATCGGGCGCAGGGGGCGCGTACGAGCAGTACTTC. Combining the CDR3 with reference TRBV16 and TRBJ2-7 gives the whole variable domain GEEVAQTPKHLVRGEGQKAKLYCAPIKGHSYVFWYQQVLKNEFKFLISFQNENVFDETGMPKERFSAKCLPNSPCSLEIQATKLEDSAVYFCASSQSGAGGAYEQYFGPGTRLTVT.

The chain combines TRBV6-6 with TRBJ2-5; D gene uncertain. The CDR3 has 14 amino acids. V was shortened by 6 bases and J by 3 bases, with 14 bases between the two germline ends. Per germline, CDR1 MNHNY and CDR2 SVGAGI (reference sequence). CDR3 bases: TGTGCCAGCAGGATACCTAGAATGGAAGAGACCCAGTACTTC. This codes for CASRIPRMEETQYF.

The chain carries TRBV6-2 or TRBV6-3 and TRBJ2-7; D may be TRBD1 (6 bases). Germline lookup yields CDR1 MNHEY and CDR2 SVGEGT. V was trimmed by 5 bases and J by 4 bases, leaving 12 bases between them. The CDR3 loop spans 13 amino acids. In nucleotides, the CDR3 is TGTGCCAGCAGTATGGGACAACTATACGAGCAGTACTTC. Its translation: CASSMGQLYEQYF.

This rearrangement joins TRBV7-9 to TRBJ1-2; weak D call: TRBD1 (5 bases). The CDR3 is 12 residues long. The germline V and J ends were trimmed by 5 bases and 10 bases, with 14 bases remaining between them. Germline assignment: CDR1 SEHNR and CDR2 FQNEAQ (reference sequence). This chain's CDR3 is CASSPPRGTYTF. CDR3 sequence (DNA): TGTGCCAGCAGCCCCCCTCGCGGGACCTACACCTTC.

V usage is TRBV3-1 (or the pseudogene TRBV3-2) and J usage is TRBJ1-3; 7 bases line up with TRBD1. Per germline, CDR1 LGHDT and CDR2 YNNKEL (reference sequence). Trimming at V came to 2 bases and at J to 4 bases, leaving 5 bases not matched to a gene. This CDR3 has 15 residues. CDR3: CASSQPGTVGNTIYF. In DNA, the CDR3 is TGTGCCAGCAGCCAACCCGGGACAGTAGGAAACACCATATATTTT.

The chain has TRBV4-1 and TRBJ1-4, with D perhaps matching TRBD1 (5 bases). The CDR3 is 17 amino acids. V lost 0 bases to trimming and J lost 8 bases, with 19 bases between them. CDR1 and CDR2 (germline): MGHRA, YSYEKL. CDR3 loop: CASSQDGEAGVGEKLFF. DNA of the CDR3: TGCGCCAGCAGCCAAGACGGTGAGGCGGGGGTTGGGGAAAAACTGTTTTTT.

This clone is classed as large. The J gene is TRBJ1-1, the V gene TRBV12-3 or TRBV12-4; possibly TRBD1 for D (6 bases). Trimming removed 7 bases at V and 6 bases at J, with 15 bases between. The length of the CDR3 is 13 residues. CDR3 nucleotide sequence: TGTGCCAGCAAACAGGGTGGCAACGCTGAAGCTTTCTTT. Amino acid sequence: CASKQGGNAEAFF.

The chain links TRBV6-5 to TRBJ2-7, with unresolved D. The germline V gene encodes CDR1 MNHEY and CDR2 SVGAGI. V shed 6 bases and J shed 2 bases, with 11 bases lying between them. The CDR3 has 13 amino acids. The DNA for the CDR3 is TGTGCCAGCAGGAGATACGAGGCCTACGAGCAGTACTTC. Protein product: CASRRYEAYEQYF.